These 6 T cell receptor beta chains share one sample of origin, sequenced in a study of Tregs in tolerant kidney transplant recipients. Related graft donors supplied nonmyeloablative bone marrow transplants, and mixed chimerism was transient. Clones were read by immunoSEQ multiplex PCR, and TCRdb kept only the in-frame ones, dropping some. This sample carries roughly 64,000 clones, 87% of them seen once, and the ten largest clones take 3.8%. This material consisted of CD4+ T cells from blood (PBMCs), taken 6 months after the transplant. The receptors derive from a human patient who received a combined kidney and bone marrow transplant. Certain T cells may be donor cells from the graft.

The chain has TRBV7-2 and TRBJ2-2; a possible D gene is TRBD1 (5 bases). The V end was cut by 3 bases, the J end by 5 bases, with 13 bases between. Germline V lookup: CDR1 SGHTA, CDR2 FQGNSA. This CDR3 has 15 residues. The CDR3 DNA sequence: TGTGCCAGCAGCTTTTTCCGGACACAGACCGGGGAGCTGTTTTTT. Translating gives CASSFFRTQTGELFF.

The chain links TRBV12-5 to TRBJ1-1, with 10 nucleotides matching TRBD1. The CDR3 has 18 residues. Germline loops: CDR1 LGHNT, CDR2 FRNRAP. J lost 1 base, V lost 2 bases, and 10 bases had no gene match. CDR3 sequence reads: CASGLTRWDRGGNTEAFF. The CDR3 nucleotides read TGTGCTAGTGGTTTGACCCGATGGGACAGGGGTGGGAACACTGAAGCTTTCTTT.

The DNA of the CDR3 is TGCAGCGTTGAATACCAACATAGCCCCTCCGGGGAGCTGTTTTTT. Protein: CSVEYQHSPSGELFF. The genes are TRBV29-1 and TRBJ2-2; D is ambiguous. The CDR3 sequence is 15 residues long. The V and J ends lost 2 bases and 6 bases respectively, with 16 bases between them. CDR1 and CDR2 from the germline V gene are SQVTM and ANQGSEA.

The J gene is TRBJ2-3, the V gene TRBV30; 7 bases match TRBD1. V shed 4 bases, J shed 1 base, and the junction held 5 bases outside the gene matches. CDR3 length equals 14 residues. Germline loops: CDR1 GTSNPN, CDR2 SVGIG (reference sequence). The CDR3, as DNA: TGTGCCTGGAATGCAGGGGGTGGCACAGATACGCAGTATTTT. Amino acid sequence: CAWNAGGGTDTQYF.

The rearrangement uses TRBV28 and TRBJ2-7; 11 bases agree with TRBD1. J gave up 5 bases and V 4 bases, and 7 bases lay outside the gene matches. This CDR3 comprises 15 residues. CDR1 and CDR2 from the germline V gene are MDHEN and SYDVKM. CDR3 sequence (DNA): TGTGCCAGCAGTTGGACAGGGGGCGCCCGGGACGAGCAGTACTTC. Its protein product is CASSWTGGARDEQYF.

The gene calls are TRBV7-3 and TRBJ2-2; no definite D call. Trimming left V 2 bases short and J 5 bases short, with 6 bases between. The CDR3 has 13 amino acids. Germline lookup yields CDR1 SGHTA and CDR2 FQGTGA. CDR3 amino acids: CASSLRVTGELFF. Written as DNA, the CDR3 is TGTGCCAGCAGCTTACGGGTTACCGGGGAGCTGTTTTTT.